One and the same sample provided the 3 T cell receptor beta chains below, sequenced in a study of Ad26.COV2.S vaccination and SARS-CoV-2 variants. The sample's treatment: approximately 18 received Ad26.COV2.S at low or high dose, single or two shots; about 5 received placebo; per-sample allocation not given. Material that was analyzed had been drawn on day 63 after the first vaccine or placebo injection. Only in-frame clones appear in the TCRdb table, and some are missing; sequencing was by immunoSEQ multiplex PCR. This sample has hundreds of thousands of clones, with approximately 90% found just once. Here the sequenced sample was peripheral blood, taken in a trial of Ad26.COV2.S vaccine versus placebo. Every receptor here comes from a person aged 18-60 years who received the Ad26.COV2.S COVID-19 vaccine or a placebo.

This chain connects TRBV4-1 to TRBJ1-3, with D unresolved. CDR1 MGHRA and CDR2 YSYEKL come from the germline V gene. V lost 1 base, J lost 2 bases, and 21 bases lay in between. The CDR3 contains 19 residues. The CDR3 DNA sequence: TGCGCCAGCAGCCAAGTTTCGGGAGGGTTCTATAAAACTGGAAACACCATATATTTT. Protein sequence: CASSQVSGGFYKTGNTIYF.

The chain joins TRBV3-1 (or the pseudogene TRBV3-2) to TRBJ1-2, with TRBD1 matching 8 bases. This CDR3 contains 15 residues. Trimming at V came to 1 base and at J to 2 bases, leaving 3 bases not matched to a gene. Germline V gene sequence: CDR1 LGHDT, CDR2 YNNKEL (reference sequence). This chain's CDR3 is CASSQGDRPNYGYTF. The CDR3 DNA follows: TGTGCCAGCAGCCAAGGGGACAGGCCCAACTATGGCTACACCTTC.

In its sample, this clone was seen once. V gene TRBV10-3 combines with J gene TRBJ2-5; 7 bases align to TRBD1. The CDR3 runs to 12 residues. Germline V gene lookup returns CDR1 ENHRY and CDR2 SYGVKD. The junction had 2 bases not matched to a gene; V was cut back by 10 bases and J by 0 bases. The CDR3 DNA follows: TGTGCCACAGGGACAGACCAAGAGACCCAGTACTTC. It specifies CATGTDQETQYF.